This passage covers 28 T cell receptor beta chains from one sample sequenced in a study of blood T cell repertoires in COVID-19. Profiling relied on immunoSEQ multiplex PCR, and the TCRdb table lists in-frame clones only, not all of them. There are fewer than 120,000 clones in the sample; 70% to 80% occur only once, and about 8.3% lies in the top ten. Sequenced sample: peripheral blood. The receptors derive from a woman aged 55-75 years with acute or convalescent COVID-19.

V and J are TRBV2 and TRBJ1-5, with D possibly being TRBD1 (6 bases). The CDR3 totals 14 residues. Germline CDR1 and CDR2: SNHLY and FYNNEI. V gave up 6 bases and J gave up 6 bases, with 15 bases separating them. The CDR3, as DNA: TGTGCCAGCAGGCTATCGGACAGCGTTCAGCCCCAGCATTTT. Translating gives CASRLSDSVQPQHF.

The table lists this clone with many counts. The gene calls are TRBV18 and TRBJ1-4, with D maybe TRBD1 (6 bases). Germline lookup yields CDR1 KGHSH and CDR2 LQKENI. V gave up 2 bases and J gave up 4 bases, with 11 bases separating them. This CDR3 is built from 15 residues. CDR3 in amino acids: CASSPNQGINEKLFF. The CDR3 coding sequence is TGTGCCAGCTCACCAAACCAGGGGATTAATGAAAAACTGTTTTTT.

The J gene is TRBJ1-1, the V gene TRBV25-1, with D possibly TRBD1 on 5 matching bases. The CDR3 spans 14 residues. With 1 base removed from V and 3 bases from J, the gap between germline ends came to 9 bases. The germline CDR1 and CDR2 sequences are MGHDK and SYGVNS. In DNA form, the CDR3 reads TGTGCCAGCAGTGAATGGGGCAGAGACACTGAAGCTTTCTTT. The encoded protein is CASSEWGRDTEAFF.

The rearrangement uses TRBV6-2 or TRBV6-3 and TRBJ1-3; the D is unclear. Germline CDR1 reads MNHEY; CDR2 reads SVGEGT. CDR3 size: 13 residues. Trimming took off 6 bases at V and 7 bases at J, with 13 bases between the two ends. The CDR3 loop reads CASSQRRFNTIYF. CDR3 DNA: TGTGCCAGCAGCCAAAGGAGGTTTAACACCATATATTTT.

The gene calls are TRBV11-1 and TRBJ1-1; possibly TRBD1 for D (5 bases). Germline CDR1 and CDR2: SGHAT and FQDESV (reference sequence). V shed 1 base and J shed 0 bases, with 9 bases lying between them. This CDR3 has 15 amino acids. This chain's CDR3 is CASSLESGMNTEAFF. The CDR3 bases are TGTGCCAGCAGCTTAGAGTCAGGGATGAACACTGAAGCTTTCTTT.

Regarding this clone: The junction and the germline gene differ at one end; a read error may be behind it. The CDR3 DNA reads TGTGCCGGGACAGGGAATGAAAAACTGTTTTTT. Translation gives CAGTGNEKLFF. V is TRBV20-1 and J is TRBJ1-4; 9 bases are shared with TRBD1. Germline CDR1 reads DFQATT; CDR2 reads SNEGSKA (reference sequence). This CDR3 is 11 amino acids long.

The rearrangement uses TRBV5-6 and TRBJ1-3; D gene unclear. Trimming stripped 1 base from V and 0 bases from J, with 8 bases between. The CDR3 is 15 amino acids. Germline V gene sequence: CDR1 SGHDT, CDR2 YYEEEE. As DNA, the CDR3 is TGTGCCAGCAGCTTGCAACAGATCTCTGGAAACACCATATATTTT. It encodes CASSLQQISGNTIYF.

V usage is TRBV13 and J usage is TRBJ2-3, with D tentatively TRBD2 (6 bases). The germline CDR1 and CDR2 sequences are PRHDT and FYEKMQ (reference sequence). This CDR3 is built from 15 residues. The V and J ends lost 8 bases and 6 bases respectively, with 21 bases between them. CDR3 in amino acids: CASCLGGPRGDTQYF. The CDR3, as DNA: TGTGCCAGCTGCCTTGGGGGACCACGGGGGGATACGCAGTATTTT.

The chain has TRBV7-2 and TRBJ2-3, with a possible D match to TRBD2 (6 bases). CDR3 size: 13 residues. V lost 5 bases and J lost 4, with 10 bases in between. CDR1 and CDR2 (germline): SGHTA, FQGNSA. In nucleotides, the CDR3 is TGTGCCAGCAGCCGCGGGGTCTCAGATACGCAGTATTTT. Translating gives CASSRGVSDTQYF.

A remark on this clone: Other nucleotide sequences from this sample produce the same CDR3. V is TRBV5-5 and J is TRBJ1-1; D not resolved. The length of the CDR3 is 13 residues. Germline V CDR1 and CDR2: SGHKS, YYEKEE (reference sequence). The germline V and J ends were trimmed by 4 bases and 5 bases, with 12 bases remaining between them. CDR3 amino acids: CASSLVGKTEAFF. In DNA form, the CDR3 reads TGTGCCAGCAGCCTGGTGGGCAAGACTGAAGCTTTCTTT. The full variable domain, completed using reference TRBV5-5 and TRBJ1-1, is DAGVTQSPTHLIKTRGQQVTLRCSPISGHKSVSWYQQVLGQGPQFIFQYYEKEERGRGNFPDRFSARQFPNYSSELNVNALLLGDSALYLCASSLVGKTEAFFGQGTRLTVV.

The chain recombines TRBV11-1 with TRBJ2-2; TRBD2 might be the D (6 bases). This CDR3 has 14 amino acids. V shed 5 bases and J shed 3 bases, with 10 bases lying between them. CDR1 and CDR2 (germline): SGHAT, FQDESV (reference sequence). CDR3 in amino acids: CASSRRGYTGELFF. DNA of the CDR3: TGTGCCAGCAGCCGACGGGGGTACACCGGGGAGCTGTTTTTT. Combining the CDR3 with reference TRBV11-1 and TRBJ2-2 gives the whole variable domain EAEVAQSPRYKITEKSQAVAFWCDPISGHATLYWYRQILGQGPELLVQFQDESVVDDSQLPKDRFSAERLKGVDSTLKIQPAELGDSAMYLCASSRRGYTGELFFGEGSRLTVL.

The chain uses TRBV15 and TRBJ1-1, with D tentatively TRBD1 (6 bases). This CDR3 contains 13 residues. Trimming took off 1 base at V and 8 bases at J, with 11 bases between the two ends. Germline CDR1 LNHNV, CDR2 YYDKDF (reference sequence). The DNA for the CDR3 is TGTGCCACCAGCAGAGCCGGGGGGCAGGAAGCTTTCTTT. Translated, it gives CATSRAGGQEAFF. Full variable domain (outside the CDR3, taken from reference TRBV15 and TRBJ1-1): DAMVIQNPRYQVTQFGKPVTLSCSQTLNHNVMYWYQQKSSQAPKLLFHYYDKDFNNEADTPDNFQSRRPNTSFCFLDIRSPGLGDTAMYLCATSRAGGQEAFFGQGTRLTVV.

This rearrangement joins TRBV27 to TRBJ1-1, with D unresolved. This CDR3 is 15 amino acids long. The germline V and J ends were trimmed by 2 bases and 6 bases, with 16 bases remaining between them. Per the germline V gene, CDR1 is MNHEY and CDR2 is SMNVEV (reference sequence). The CDR3 DNA reads as TGTGCCAGCAGTTTAAGTCGCGGGAGAGGGTCTGAAGCTTTCTTT. Translating it yields CASSLSRGRGSEAFF.

V is TRBV6-6 and J is TRBJ2-1; 7 bases map to TRBD2. V trimming: 8 bases; J trimming: 3 bases; junction bases outside the gene matches: 7. CDR3 size: 14 residues. Per the germline V gene, CDR1 is MNHNY and CDR2 is SVGAGI (reference sequence). The CDR3 spells CASLRGESYNEQFF. In nucleotides, the CDR3 is TGTGCCAGCCTCCGGGGGGAAAGCTACAATGAGCAGTTCTTC.

The genes are TRBV28 and TRBJ2-3; 8 positions agree with TRBD2. Trimming at V came to 7 bases and at J to 6 bases, leaving 15 bases not matched to a gene. The CDR3 has 16 residues. The V gene's germline CDR1 is MDHEN and CDR2 SYDVKM. CDR3 residues: CASIPEGLASLDTQYF. The CDR3 DNA reads as TGTGCCAGCATTCCGGAAGGACTAGCCTCTTTGGATACGCAGTATTTT.

The gene calls are TRBV18 and TRBJ1-3; 7 bases map to TRBD1. The germline V gene has CDR1 KGHSH and CDR2 LQKENI. The CDR3 has 15 residues. With 4 bases clipped from V and 0 bases from J, the junction kept 3 bases outside the gene matches. CDR3 nucleotides: TGTGCCAGCTCACAGACAGGGACCTCTGGAAACACCATATATTTT. Its protein product is CASSQTGTSGNTIYF. Full variable domain (outside the CDR3, taken from reference TRBV18 and TRBJ1-3): NAGVMQNPRHLVRRRGQEARLRCSPMKGHSHVYWYRQLPEEGLKFMVYLQKENIIDESGMPKERFSAEFPKEGPSILRIQQVVRGDSAAYFCASSQTGTSGNTIYFGEGSWLTVV.

The CDR3 spells CASRGTLAGPTDTQYF. The DNA for the CDR3 is TGTGCCAGCAGGGGAACTCTAGCGGGGCCCACAGATACGCAGTATTTT. The chain links TRBV11-2 to TRBJ2-3; TRBD2 aligns across 9 bases. The CDR3 spans 16 residues. Germline loops: CDR1 SGHAT, CDR2 FQNNGV. V trimming: 6 bases; J trimming: 2 bases; junction bases outside the gene matches: 9.

The gene calls are TRBV5-4 and TRBJ2-5, with 7 positions matching TRBD2. CDR1 is SGHNT, CDR2 YYREEE, per germline (reference sequence). V lost 0 bases to trimming and J lost 2 bases; unmatched junction nucleotides: 4. The CDR3 length is 15 residues. CDR3 coding DNA: TGTGCCAGCAGCTTGGCGGCTAGCGGACAAGAGACCCAGTACTTC. Its translation is CASSLAASGQETQYF.

The genes are TRBV6-5 and TRBJ1-5, with 9 bases aligning to TRBD1. V dropped 6 bases and J dropped 6; count of bases not matched to a gene: 6. The germline V gene has CDR1 MNHEY and CDR2 SVGAGI. The CDR3 runs to 14 residues. The CDR3 nucleotides are TGTGCCAGCAGCTACGGACAGGGGACTCAGCCCCAGCATTTT. This translates into CASSYGQGTQPQHF.

This chain joins TRBV5-1 and TRBJ1-5; 8 bases match TRBD1. Per germline, CDR1 SGHRS and CDR2 YFSETQ. This CDR3 has 14 amino acids. The V segment lost 0 bases and the J segment 5 bases; nucleotides outside the gene matches: 1. The CDR3 sequence is CASSLGTGHQPQHF. As DNA, the CDR3 is TGCGCCAGCAGCTTGGGGACAGGGCATCAGCCCCAGCATTTT. Using reference TRBV5-1 and TRBJ1-5 for the parts outside the CDR3, the full variable domain is KAGVTQTPRYLIKTRGQQVTLSCSPISGHRSVSWYQQTPGQGLQFLFEYFSETQRNKGNFPGRFSGRQFSNSRSEMNVSTLELGDSALYLCASSLGTGHQPQHFGDGTRLSIL.

This sequence joins TRBV19 and TRBJ1-1; 7 bases are shared with TRBD1. With 2 bases clipped from V and 7 bases from J, the junction kept 4 bases outside the gene matches. The CDR3 consists of 13 residues. Germline-derived CDR1 and CDR2 are LNHDA and SQIVND (reference sequence). The DNA of the CDR3 is TGTGCCAGTAGTATAAACAGGGGACATGAAGCTTTCTTT. Translation gives CASSINRGHEAFF. Using reference TRBV19 and TRBJ1-1 for the parts outside the CDR3, the full variable domain is DGGITQSPKYLFRKEGQNVTLSCEQNLNHDAMYWYRQDPGQGLRLIYYSQIVNDFQKGDIAEGYSVSREKKESFPLTVTSAQKNPTAFYLCASSINRGHEAFFGQGTRLTVV.

The chain recombines TRBV29-1 with TRBJ1-6; D remains unclear. CDR1 and CDR2 (germline): SQVTM, ANQGSEA. V lost 5 bases, J lost 4 bases, and 12 bases lay in between. This CDR3 spans 14 amino acids. The CDR3 DNA is TGCAGCGTTAAAGGACGGGAGTATAATTCACCCCTCCACTTT. Translation gives CSVKGREYNSPLHF.

This chain links TRBV11-3 with TRBJ2-7, with TRBD1 matching over 12 bases. Germline lookup yields CDR1 SGHNT and CDR2 YENEEA. CDR3 size: 16 residues. Trimming cost V 3 bases and J 3 bases; bases outside gene matches: 6. CDR3 protein: CASSFSGTGGFYEQYF. The CDR3, as DNA: TGTGCCAGCAGCTTCAGTGGGACAGGGGGCTTCTACGAGCAGTACTTC.

The rearrangement uses TRBV7-3 and TRBJ2-1, with 8 bases aligning to TRBD2. Trimming at V came to 1 base and at J to 9 bases, leaving 14 bases not matched to a gene. CDR3 length equals 17 residues. CDR1 is SGHTA and CDR2 is FQGTGA in the germline V gene. For the CDR3, the DNA is TGTGCCAGCAGCTTAAGCGGGGGACTAGTCTCCACTGGTGAGCAGTTCTTC. Translation: CASSLSGGLVSTGEQFF.

CDR3 in DNA: TGTGCCAGCAGCTTAGACAGGGTGAACACCGGGGAGCTGTTTTTT. This gives the protein CASSLDRVNTGELFF. V gene TRBV7-2 combines with J gene TRBJ2-2; D is perhaps TRBD1 (6 bases). CDR1 and CDR2 from the germline V gene are SGHTA and FQGNSA. CDR3 length equals 15 residues. Trimming took 1 base from V and 1 from J, leaving 7 bases between them. Drawing the rest from reference TRBV7-2 and TRBJ2-2, the complete variable domain is GAGVSQSPSNKVTEKGKDVELRCDPISGHTALYWYRQSLGQGLEFLIYFQGNSAPDKSGLPSDRFSAERTGGSVSTLTIQRTQQEDSAVYLCASSLDRVNTGELFFGEGSRLTVL.

The chain couples TRBV11-1 to TRBJ2-7; tentative D call: TRBD1 (6 bases). Trimming pared 0 bases from V and 2 bases from J, leaving 8 bases between. The germline CDR1 and CDR2 sequences are SGHAT and FQDESV (reference sequence). This CDR3 region has 14 residues. CDR3 nucleotides: TGTGCCAGCAGCTTAGCATCAGGGGCCTACGAGCAGTACTTC. Translating gives CASSLASGAYEQYF.

V usage is TRBV7-9 and J usage is TRBJ2-3; 11 positions match TRBD2. V dropped 1 base and J dropped 4; count of bases not matched to a gene: 1. CDR1 SEHNR and CDR2 FQNEAQ come from the germline V gene (reference sequence). The CDR3 contains 15 residues. CDR3 sequence reads: CASSLELAGADTQYF. The CDR3 DNA reads TGTGCCAGCAGCTTAGAACTAGCGGGGGCAGATACGCAGTATTTT.

The chain has TRBV6-5 and TRBJ1-2; D may be TRBD1 (5 bases). Trimming took 6 bases from V and 1 from J, leaving 12 bases between them. Germline V lookup: CDR1 MNHEY, CDR2 SVGAGI. The CDR3 runs to 14 residues. The CDR3 is CASRMGGSNYGYTF. The CDR3 DNA is TGTGCCAGCAGAATGGGGGGGAGTAACTATGGCTACACCTTC.